This paragraph covers one T cell receptor (beta chain) sequence. The CDR3 runs to 17 residues. The germline V gene encodes CDR1 SGDLS and CDR2 YYNGEE. The junction had 8 bases not matched to a gene; V was cut back by 3 bases and J by 0 bases. Per the authors' pipeline: By means of reference gene primer amplification, nucleated cell counts were estimated. TCRdb keeps only in-frame clones here, not all; method: immunoSEQ multiplex PCR. V and J calls and clone size follow that table, whereas D and trimming were derived from the DNA. The top ten clones hold approximately 17% of a sample with around 130,000 clones, about 74% of them seen once. The entry originates in a study of blood T cell repertoires in COVID-19. Overall study context: From the United States, Italy and Spain came samples of acute and convalescent COVID-19. PBMCs, B-cell-depleted T cells, or T cells provided the cDNA or gDNA that made up the material.

This clonotype was obtained from a man aged 50-60 years with acute or convalescent COVID-19. J is TRBJ1-4 and V is TRBV9, with TRBD1 matching over 7 bases. The sequencing input was peripheral blood. DNA for the CDR3: TGTGCCAGCAGCGCCAACCCGCAGGGGGCAACTAATGAAAAACTGTTTTTT. Protein sequence: CASSANPQGATNEKLFF.